This TCR beta chain is drawn from a study of shared clonotypes between healthy human individuals. Only CD45RO-negative cells positively selected for CCR7 counted as naive CD8 cells, so terminally differentiated effector memory CD45RA+ cells were excluded. All donors were healthy HIV-negative adults lacking recent acute infections or vaccinations. Every contributor of samples was a Caucasian grown-up residing in Nashville, Tennessee. Method: immunoSEQ multiplex PCR; TCRdb's copy keeps in-frame clones and lacks some. In the table there are over 2 million clones, approximately 95% of which are singletons. Germline CDR1 and CDR2: SGHAT and FQNNGV. Trimming took off 3 bases at V and 3 bases at J, with 9 bases between the two ends. The length of the CDR3 is 13 residues.

The chain has TRBV11-2 and TRBJ2-7, with D maybe TRBD1 (6 bases). Sequencing was done on a sample of naive CD8+ T cells sorted from blood. The source is a man aged 18 to 29 in good health. CDR3 in DNA: TGTGCCAGCAGCTTGTCGACAGGCTACGAGCAGTACTTC. Protein: CASSLSTGYEQYF.